This is a list of T cell receptor beta chains from one sample in a study of cytotoxic CD8 clonotypes in ibrutinib-treated CLL. Profiling relied on immunoSEQ multiplex PCR, and the TCRdb table lists in-frame clones only, not all of them. The data show 50,000 to 70,000 clones, with approximately 50% seen just once and 20% to 30% held by the top ten. The sequencing used PBMCs, collected at disease progression, from a patient treated with ibrutinib. The source is a human donor with chronic lymphocytic leukemia. Both conserved end residues are part of each CDR3. The D gene is left open where the match is weak. Some rows mark clone size as missing; the rest say once, few, many or name a class of expanded clone.

>NA|TRBJ2-7|NA|TRBV21-1
CASSRTCEQYF
TGTGCCAGCAGCAGGACCTGCGAGCAGTACTTC
>once|TRBJ2-2|TRBD1|TRBV5-1
CASSTGQANTGELFF
TGCGCCAGCAGCACAGGACAGGCGAACACCGGGGAGCTGTTTTTT
>few|TRBJ1-5|NA|TRBV20-1
CSVGQPQHF
TGCAGTGTAGGTCAGCCCCAGCATTTT
>NA|TRBJ2-5|NA|TRBV18
CASSPTTWETQYF
TGTGCCAGCTCACCTACCACATGGGAGACCCAGTACTTC
>once|TRBJ1-2|TRBD1|TRBV7-2
CASSPRRSTGARENYGYTF
TGTGCCAGCAGCCCCAGAAGATCAACAGGGGCGAGGGAAAACTATGGCTACACCTTC
>NA|TRBJ2-7|NA|TRBV10-1
CASSSHGWHEQYF
TGCGCCAGCAGTAGCCACGGTTGGCACGAGCAGTACTTC
>NA|TRBJ1-5|NA|TRBV7-9
CASSLELQPQHF
TGTGCCAGCAGCTTAGAGCTTCAGCCCCAGCATTTT
>NA|TRBJ1-2|TRBD1|TRBV5-1
CASSSGGTANYGYTF
TGCGCCAGCAGCTCCGGAGGGACAGCTAACTATGGCTACACCTTC
>NA|TRBJ1-2|NA|TRBV18
CASSPPMGARGNYGYTF
TGTGCCAGCTCACCACCGATGGGGGCTAGGGGTAACTATGGCTACACCTTC
>few|TRBJ2-7|NA|TRBV5-1
CASAPERVGEQYF
TGCGCCAGCGCCCCGGAGAGGGTCGGCGAGCAGTACTTC
>few|TRBJ2-1|TRBD2|TRBV7-3
CASSLLGLGTYNEQFF
TGTGCCAGCAGCTTATTGGGACTAGGAACCTACAATGAGCAGTTCTTC
>NA|TRBJ2-1|TRBD2|TRBV16
CASSPPGLANNEQFF
TGTGCCAGCAGCCCCCCGGGACTAGCAAATAATGAGCAGTTCTTC
>NA|TRBJ1-5|TRBD1|TRBV7-9
CASSLGGTGVSNQPQHF
TGTGCCAGCAGCTTAGGGGGGACAGGGGTATCAAATCAGCCCCAGCATTTT
>NA|TRBJ2-4|NA|TRBV29-1
CSVANRPSDIQYF
TGCAGCGTAGCAAATCGACCGTCTGACATTCAGTACTTC
>NA|TRBJ2-3|NA|TRBV28
CASSPGGAGTDTQYF
TGTGCCAGCAGTCCGGGCGGGGCCGGCACAGATACGCAGTATTTT
>NA|TRBJ1-2|TRBD1|TRBV28
CASSYETGGSIVGGYTF
TGTGCCAGCAGTTATGAGACAGGGGGCTCGATAGTTGGTGGCTACACCTTC
>few|TRBJ1-5|NA|TRBV7-9
CASSPGGSIQPQHF
TGTGCCAGCAGCCCGGGGGGCTCGATTCAGCCCCAGCATTTT
>few|TRBJ2-7|NA|TRBV5-1
CASSLDGASYEQYF
TGCGCCAGCAGCTTGGATGGGGCATCCTACGAGCAGTACTTC
>NA|TRBJ2-1|TRBD2|TRBV6-5
CASSYSRGRDEQFF
TGTGCCAGCAGTTACTCCCGAGGGAGGGATGAGCAGTTCTTC
>NA|TRBJ2-7|NA|TRBV7-2
CASSWDSTYEQYF
TGTGCCAGCAGCTGGGACTCCACCTACGAGCAGTACTTC
>NA|TRBJ2-1|TRBD2|TRBV19
CASSTGLAGFSSYNEQFF
TGTGCCAGTAGTACGGGACTAGCGGGTTTTAGCTCCTACAATGAGCAGTTCTTC
>few|TRBJ1-5|NA|TRBV5-1
CASSLEPLRGDNQPQHF
TGCGCCAGCAGCTTGGAACCCTTGCGTGGGGATAATCAGCCCCAGCATTTT
>few|TRBJ2-7|TRBD2|TRBV7-9
CASSPGLAGGPGYEQYF
TGTGCCAGCAGCCCGGGACTAGCGGGAGGCCCCGGCTACGAGCAGTACTTC
>NA|TRBJ1-2|NA|TRBV7-9
CASSQQSYSGGYTF
TGTGCCAGCAGCCAACAATCTTACTCGGGTGGCTACACCTTC
>few|TRBJ2-1|NA|TRBV18
CASSPPKGLNSYNEQFF
TGTGCCAGCTCACCACCGAAGGGGCTGAACTCCTACAATGAGCAGTTCTTC
>NA|TRBJ2-5|TRBD1|TRBV5-1
CASRPGTEETQYF
TGCGCCAGCAGACCCGGGACAGAGGAGACCCAGTACTTC
>few|TRBJ1-2|NA|TRBV5-1
CASSLVGPSYGYTF
TGCGCCAGCAGCTTGGTCGGGCCGAGCTATGGCTACACCTTC
>few|TRBJ2-5|TRBD2|TRBV4-2
CASSQELAGTETQYF
TGTGCCAGCAGCCAAGAACTAGCGGGGACGGAGACCCAGTACTTC